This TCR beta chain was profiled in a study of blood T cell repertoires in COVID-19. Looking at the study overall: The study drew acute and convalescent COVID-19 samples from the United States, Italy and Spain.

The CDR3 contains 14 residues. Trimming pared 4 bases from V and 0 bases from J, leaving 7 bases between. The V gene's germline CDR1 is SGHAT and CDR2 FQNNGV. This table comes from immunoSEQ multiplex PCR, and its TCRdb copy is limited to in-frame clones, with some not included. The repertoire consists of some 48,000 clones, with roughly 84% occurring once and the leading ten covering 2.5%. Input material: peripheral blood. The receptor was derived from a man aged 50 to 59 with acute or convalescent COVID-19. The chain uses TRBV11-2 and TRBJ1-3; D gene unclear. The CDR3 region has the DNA TGTGCCAGCAGCTCTGTCAGCTCTGGAAACACCATATATTTT. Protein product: CASSSVSSGNTIYF.